The clone carrying this TCR beta chain appeared a few times. Combining a sample-barcoded 5' primer with a J-beta primer mix, a second PCR ran for roughly 7 to 12 cycles. TCRdb analysed the 5' RACE reads with MiXCR anew, one entry per CDR3 protein. The sample consists of approximately 850,000 distinct CDR3 sequences, more than 45% of them appearing once. This specimen comes from a study of blood T cells in healthy people across ages. The CDR3 runs to 13 residues. Looked up from germline, CDR1 is ENHRY and CDR2 is SYGVKD. Trimming left V 5 bases short and J 0 bases short, with 8 bases between. The source material was blood. The rearrangement joins TRBV10-3 to TRBJ2-7; D is perhaps TRBD1 (6 bases). This sequence was found in a man aged 30 to 39 in good health. CDR3: CAISRQDSYEQYF. The CDR3 region has the DNA TGTGCCATCAGTCGACAGGACTCCTACGAGCAGTACTTC.